This entry features one TCR beta chain sequence. Its antigen is undetermined. The record originates from a study of tumor-infiltrating lymphocytes in primary liver carcinoma. Study-wide context: Enrolled patients were male and female, aged 30 to 69 years. Productive TCRbeta reads per sample were roughly 3.5 to 7.13 million, not differing by tissue. Overall study results and limits: Blood's top-250-clone fraction was significantly lower than that of tumors (p = 0.039).

Trimming cost V 1 base and J 7 bases, with 8 bases left between them. From germline, CDR1 is MGHRA and CDR2 YSYEKL. CDR3 size: 13 residues. The source of the blood RNA was unsorted whole blood, and germline DNA was extracted as well. A primer in the constant region served to generate TCR beta cDNA from roughly 550 ng of total RNA. Employing slightly modified ARM-PCR, three nested multiplex PCR rounds were run, and these gave rise to the TCR beta libraries. Each of the first two PCR rounds ran roughly 9 cycles with TRBV1-TRBV30 forward and C-beta reverse primers. TCRdb independently ran MiXCR on the multiplex PCR reads; one entry per CDR3 protein. The profile shows 300,000 to 400,000 distinct CDR3 sequences, less than 75% of them singletons.

What was sequenced was peripheral blood. The sequence derives from a man between 40 and 49 years old with primary liver carcinoma and hepatitis B virus infection. The chain uses TRBV4-1 and TRBJ2-1, with unresolved D. The CDR3 nucleotides read TGCGCCAGCAGCCAAGGATGGGTGAATGAGCAGTTCTTC. It yields the protein CASSQGWVNEQFF.